This is a list of T cell receptor beta chains from one sample in a study of human T cells and chemical hapten exposure. TCRdb re-called the RACE reads through MiXCR, storing one row per CDR3 protein. Of tens of thousands of distinct CDR3 sequences detected, 11% appear once; the ten largest clones hold about 1.6%. The sequences come from whole blood, collected in connection with sensitization to the hapten diphenylcyclopropenone (DPC). The receptors were gathered from a man aged 18 to 29 with alopecia areata. Some clones in this sample may be carry-over from other donors' samples. CDR3s include the opening cysteine and the closing phenylalanine or tryptophan. A D gene is named only where the DNA matches it firmly. A row's size may be missing; if present it is once, few, many or a size class.

D	size	V	J	DNA	CDR3
-	few	TRBV7-6	TRBJ2-3	TGTGCCAGCAGCTGGCCGGGACTCAGCACAGATACGCAGTATTTT	CASSWPGLSTDTQYF
-	few	TRBV7-9	TRBJ1-3	TGTGCCAGCAGCTTAGACCTTCAGGTGTACACCATATATTTT	CASSLDLQVYTIYF
TRBD2	-	TRBV6-4	TRBJ2-1	TGTGCCAGCAGTGACTCTAGCGGGGGGGCCAATGAGCAGTTCTTC	CASSDSSGGANEQFF
-	-	TRBV4-3	TRBJ1-5	TGCGCCAGCAGCCGTGCCCGCGATCAGCCCCAGCATTTT	CASSRARDQPQHF
-	many	TRBV18	TRBJ1-1	TGTGCCAGCTCACCACCTGCCGGTAGGGATAGCGAAGCTTTCTTT	CASSPPAGRDSEAFF
-	-	TRBV6-5	TRBJ1-4	TGTGCCAGCAGTTACTGGGGCAGGGGAGCTGAAAAACTGTTTTTT	CASSYWGRGAEKLFF
-	-	TRBV6-6	TRBJ2-1	TGTGCCAGCAGTTACGAGGCAGCCTACAATGAGCAGTTCTTC	CASSYEAAYNEQFF
-	-	TRBV6-6	TRBJ2-7	TGTGCCAGCAGTTCCCCCCTCGACGAGCAGTACTTC	CASSSPLDEQYF
-	-	TRBV6-5	TRBJ2-4	TGTGCCAGCAGTCGACAGAATGGAGCCAAAAACATTCAGTACTTC	CASSRQNGAKNIQYF
-	-	TRBV6-2/TRBV6-3	TRBJ2-6	TGTGCCAGCAGACAACAGGTGCCCTCTGGGGCCAACGTCCTGACTTTC	CASRQQVPSGANVLTF
TRBD1	few	TRBV5-1	TRBJ2-2	TGCGCCAGCAGCTGGAGAGGGACAGGGAGTAGCACCGGGGAGCTGTTTTTT	CASSWRGTGSSTGELFF
-	many	TRBV6-5	TRBJ2-1	TGTGCCAGCAGTTACTCGACCGGTGAGCAGTTCTTC	CASSYSTGEQFF
-	many	TRBV10-3	TRBJ2-7	TGTGCCACCGCGGGACAGTCCTACGAGCAGTACTTC	CATAGQSYEQYF
TRBD1	many	TRBV19	TRBJ1-5	TGTGCCAGTAGTCGAGGACAGGTTATTGGCAATCAGCCCCAGCATTTT	CASSRGQVIGNQPQHF
-	few	TRBV6-5	TRBJ1-1	TGTGCCACCACACAGGGAAACACTGAAGCTTTCTTT	CATTQGNTEAFF
TRBD1	-	TRBV7-2	TRBJ1-4	TGTGCCAGCAGCTACTCAGGGGGTTGGTTGGAAAAACTGTTTTTT	CASSYSGGWLEKLFF
TRBD1	-	TRBV12-3/TRBV12-4	TRBJ1-2	TGTGCCAGCAGTCCGGACAGGCTGTCCTATGGCTACACCTTC	CASSPDRLSYGYTF
-	-	TRBV7-8	TRBJ1-3	TGTGCCAGCAGCTTAGTATCAGGGATCTCTGGAAACACCATATATTTT	CASSLVSGISGNTIYF
-	many	TRBV2	TRBJ1-5	TGTGCCAGCAGGGGACCCCCGGGAGGCCAGCCCCAGCATTTT	CASRGPPGGQPQHF
-	few	TRBV19	TRBJ2-1	TGTGCCAGTAGTTGGGGACGGGGCTCCTACAATGAGCAGTTCTTC	CASSWGRGSYNEQFF
TRBD2	few	TRBV4-3	TRBJ2-7	TGCGCCAGCAGTCTAGATACTAGCGGGGGGGCCTACGAGCAGTACTTC	CASSLDTSGGAYEQYF
TRBD2	few	TRBV20-1	TRBJ2-5	TGCAGTGCTAGGTCGGTGACTAGCGGGGACCAAGAGACCCAGTACTTC	CSARSVTSGDQETQYF
-	-	TRBV7-2	TRBJ1-5	TGTGCCAGCAGCTCAACGCGGGCCCAGCCCCAGCATTTT	CASSSTRAQPQHF
-	-	TRBV6-1	TRBJ1-1	TGTGCCAGCATCTTGAACACTGAAGCTTTCTTT	CASILNTEAFF
TRBD1	many	TRBV12-3/TRBV12-4	TRBJ1-3	TGTGCCAGCAGTAGCCGGGACAGAGGAAACACCATATATTTT	CASSSRDRGNTIYF
-	few	TRBV2	TRBJ2-2	TGTGCCAGCAGTGAAGGGCAGGATAGTGCTACCGGGGAGCTGTTTTTT	CASSEGQDSATGELFF
TRBD1	many	TRBV11-2	TRBJ2-5	TGTGCCAGCAGCTTAGGGGACAGACAAGAGACCCAGTACTTC	CASSLGDRQETQYF
-	-	TRBV10-1	TRBJ2-2	TGCGCCAGCAGTGAATACAGCACAACGAACACCGGGGAGCTGTTTTTT	CASSEYSTTNTGELFF
-	many	TRBV6-2/TRBV6-3	TRBJ1-2	TGTGCCAGCAGTTACGGGGATCAGCGGGTTTGGTACTATGGCTACACCTTC	CASSYGDQRVWYYGYTF
-	-	TRBV29-1	TRBJ1-1	TGCAGCGTTGAAGAGGGAGGATGGGCTTTCTTT	CSVEEGGWAFF
-	many	TRBV29-1	TRBJ1-1	TGCAGCGGAGACCAGACAGACGCTGAAGCTTTCTTT	CSGDQTDAEAFF
-	few	TRBV6-2/TRBV6-3	TRBJ2-3	TGTGCCAGCAGACACCTACTAGGATCAGATACGCAGTATTTT	CASRHLLGSDTQYF
-	many	TRBV4-1	TRBJ2-5	TGCGCCAGCAGCCAAGGCTTACAAGAGACCCAGTACTTC	CASSQGLQETQYF
-	few	TRBV14	TRBJ1-4	TGTGCCAGCAGCCAATACACAGTTGCAACTAATGAAAAACTGTTTTTT	CASSQYTVATNEKLFF
-	few	TRBV18	TRBJ1-2	TGTGCCAGCTCACCGAGCAGGCAAAATGGCTACACCTTC	CASSPSRQNGYTF
TRBD1	many	TRBV2	TRBJ1-5	TGTGCCAGCGGGACAGGGATGGTACAGCCCCAGCATTTT	CASGTGMVQPQHF
TRBD1	-	TRBV5-1	TRBJ2-1	TGCGCCAGCAGCCCCACAGGGGACGATGAGCAGTTCTTC	CASSPTGDDEQFF
TRBD2	few	TRBV11-3	TRBJ2-1	TGTGCCAGCAGCTTAGAGGCTACCGGTAGCGGGGTCAATGAGCAGTTCTTC	CASSLEATGSGVNEQFF
-	few	TRBV7-2	TRBJ2-2	TGTGCCAGCAGCGAGAGCATTCGGCTGTTTTTT	CASSESIRLFF
-	many	TRBV7-9	TRBJ2-2	TGTGCCAGCAGCCCCGGTCCCCGGAGGAACACCGGGGAGCTGTTTTTT	CASSPGPRRNTGELFF
-	few	TRBV7-3	TRBJ1-1	TGTGCCAGCAGCCCAATGGCGGGACGACGTGAAGCTTTCTTT	CASSPMAGRREAFF
-	-	TRBV12-3/TRBV12-4	TRBJ1-2	TGTGCCAGCAGTTTAAGGAAGCATAACTATGGCTACACCTTC	CASSLRKHNYGYTF
-	-	TRBV28	TRBJ2-7	TGTGCCAGCAGTTTTGGGGATTACGAGCAGTACTTC	CASSFGDYEQYF
-	-	TRBV14	TRBJ1-6	TGTGCCAGCAGCCAAGATAACCACCGGTCACCCCTCCACTTT	CASSQDNHRSPLHF
-	many	TRBV11-2	TRBJ2-7	TGTGCCAGCAGCTTAGAAAGGGCGCGGAACGAGCAGTACTTC	CASSLERARNEQYF
TRBD2	-	TRBV6-5	TRBJ2-1	TGTGCCAGCAGCCACCCGGGACTAGCGGGGGTCAATGAGCAGTTCTTC	CASSHPGLAGVNEQFF
TRBD1	few	TRBV3-1	TRBJ2-3	TGTGCCAGCAGCCCGGGACAGACCAGAGATACGCAGTATTTT	CASSPGQTRDTQYF